Listed below are T cell receptor beta chains from one sample, sequenced in a study of T cell changes during pregnancy in multiple sclerosis. Sequenced by immunoSEQ multiplex PCR; TCRdb stores in-frame clones only, minus some. This sample has roughly 22,000 clones, with approximately 93% found just once. The material sequenced was CD4+ T cells from peripheral blood mononuclear cells, taken after pregnancy. The receptors were gathered from a female donor in good health, enrolled as a control in a pregnancy study. Each CDR3 is given with its conserved first and last residue.

>TRBJ2-5|TRBV27|15
CASSLASSLEETQYF
>TRBJ2-1|TRBV4-1|13
CASSIYSYNEQFF
>TRBJ1-2|TRBV2|14
CASLWAGGGYGYTF
>TRBJ1-4|TRBV30|12
CAWDRGDEKLFF
>TRBJ1-6|TRBV5-1|15
CASSFSGPPESPLHF
>TRBJ1-5|TRBV19|14
CASSADRGHQPQHF
>TRBJ1-5|TRBV28|15
CASSPSGQINQPQHF
>TRBJ2-7|TRBV5-1|14
CASSWGQETYEQYF
>TRBJ1-4|TRBV5-5|11
CASSRGEKLFF
>TRBJ2-5|TRBV7-9|15
CASSLGTGGQETQYF